This TCR beta chain was sequenced during a study of regulatory T cells in long-lasting Graves disease (dated by TCRdb to the early 2020s). Describing the broader study: Patients with newly diagnosed Graves' disease had been on antithyroid drugs for under 3 months. The study was conducted in China and was registered as a clinical trial. TCR sequencing covered 13 persistent and 20 newly diagnosed Graves' disease patients, approximately 33 samples in total. Persistent Graves' disease patients were compared with newly diagnosed Graves' disease patients by peripheral blood TCR sequencing and RNA sequencing.

Results and caveats for the whole study, not just this receptor: Sequencing and analysis were restricted to the TCR beta chain. As a limitation, the authors acknowledged that the small sample size may reduce accuracy. Patients with persistent disease shared more public clonotypes (about 3,000) than newly diagnosed patients did (966). Only peripheral blood was studied, because thyroid tissue, the primary lesion, was inaccessible. Persistent disease showed preferential use of TRBV28, TRBJ1-2 and TRBJ2-5, whereas newly diagnosed disease favored TRBV20-1 and TRBJ2-1. Persistent Graves' disease patients showed lower TCR Shannon entropy and fewer highly expanded clones than newly diagnosed patients, suggesting clonal expansion.

Library creation used multiplex PCR. The sequencing machine was an Illumina HiSeq 4000. TCR beta libraries were built with iRepertoire HTBI primers and Arm-PCR amplification of CDR3 regions. Before sequencing, the PCR products underwent gel purification. The source study handled its data this way. Gene usage analysis of CDR3 amino acid clonotypes relied on the 55 to 80 TRBV and around 14 TRBJ segments identified across samples. COPE and FqMerger were used to merge the filtered high-quality paired reads into contigs. BLAST was used to align contigs to IMGT TRBV, TRBD and TRBJ reference genes, and CDR3 was defined according to IMGT. Clonotypes above 0.1% frequency were classified as highly expanded clones. Shannon entropy was used to measure repertoire diversity, and the Gini coefficient was used to measure V-J evenness. A clonotype was considered public if more than one individual shared it. Clones were called with MiXCR by TCRdb after fastp trimmed the public reads at Q25, and only in-frame beta chains were retained. Here each entry gathers all rows of one CDR3 protein and keeps the most common genes and DNA. The V and J calls shown here were made by TCRdb, not taken from the authors' results. The sample table holds a few hundred thousand distinct CDR3 sequences, of which 10% to 15% were seen once. Approximately 17% of the sample goes to the ten largest clones.

Sequences LGHNA (CDR1) and YSLEER (CDR2) are obtained from the germline V gene. The V and J ends are trimmed by 4 bases and 1 base, leaving 13 bases between them. CDR3 length: 15 amino acids, cysteine to phenylalanine. Of the read, only the CDR3 DNA is kept; its 45 bases are in frame from base 1. Comments on this clonotype: The clone's antigen remains unknown. The sample holds no much larger clone one base away, and base qualities are not on file.

Sample time point, as interpreted from the label and publication: newly diagnosed GD, antithyroid drugs for less than 3 months. For both TCR sequencing and RNA sequencing, RNA was extracted from PBMCs using TRIzol. The diagnosis of Graves' disease followed American Thyroid Association guidelines. The patients came from an endocrinology department in Xi'an, China. Each patient gave 8.5 to 9.5 milliliters of peripheral blood, collected in an EDTA anticoagulant tube. Ficoll Paque Plus density gradient separation was used to isolate PBMCs, and no additional T cell sorting was done. RNA quality was checked with an Agilent 2100 Bioanalyzer and agarose gel, and concentration with a NanoDrop 2000. This sample was also put to use in a study of T cells in Graves' hyperthyroidism and ophthalmopathy. The second study's authors report: Graves' hyperthyroidism was defined as stable when no progression to ophthalmopathy occurred over 18 months of follow-up. Hyperthyroidism patients were newly diagnosed, with disease duration under 2 months, and aged 18 to 65 years. Any patient with an uncontrolled infection, another autoimmune disease, pregnancy or lactation was excluded. Diagnoses were based on clinical symptoms, serum thyroxine and TRAb, thyroid ultrasound and orbital computed tomography. A first-round RT-PCR of the TCR CDR3 used the HTBI primer set with the Qiagen OneStep RT-PCR kit. Most expanded thyroid clonotypes (frequency above 0.001) were also detected in blood, a finding suggesting that blood repertoires may reflect thyroid immune responses. A model built on a 13 V-J signature distinguished ophthalmopathy from stable hyperthyroidism, reaching 85% to 90% sensitivity and 81.08% specificity in cross-validation and 80%/75% in testing. In validation, the model predicted progression to ophthalmopathy a median of approximately 6.3 months before onset, with over 55% sensitivity and about 72% specificity. To identify distinguishing TCR V-J signatures, a discovery cohort of around 98 patients was used, comprising some 43 with Graves' ophthalmopathy and 57 with stable Graves' hyperthyroidism. Prospective prediction of ophthalmopathy was tested in an independent validation cohort of 18 hyperthyroidism patients and approximately 17 patients who later progressed to ophthalmopathy. The 95 to 100 discovery patients were divided at random into training and test sets in a 7:3 ratio. The study also compared thyroid tissue and blood T-cell repertoires from a handful of Graves' hyperthyroidism patients. After sampling, hyperthyroidism patients received methimazole starting at 30 mg daily, and ophthalmopathy patients received high-dose intravenous methylprednisolone. Libraries were constructed in a second round of multiplex PCR, after which size selection and purification were carried out. The libraries were sequenced on an Illumina HiSeq2000 using paired-end 100 bp reads. SOAPnuke was used to process the raw data, removing reads that contained adapters or uncalled bases, had a mean Phred below 15, or lacked an exact match to the constant primer or identifier. COPE v1.2.5 was used to merge high-quality paired reads, and clonotypes were defined as unique nucleotide sequences. Clonotypes were aligned to IMGT TRBV, TRBD and TRBJ reference segments using MiTCR v1.1. The analysis was restricted to V-J combinations with a frequency above 0.0001, which together covered about 99% of the repertoires. The TCS score was defined as the ratio of F50 (clonal expansion) to E x V (chaos), calculated using BLOSUM62-based TCRdist between CDR3 peptides within each V-J. Welch's t-statistics and random forest reduced fewer than 600 V-J features to 10 to 15, which were used in a naive Bayes classifier (R e1071). No statistical method was used to set the sample size in advance, and investigators knew the group allocation. TCR Vbeta CDR3 sequencing of roughly 140 peripheral blood samples (under 45 ophthalmopathy, 75 to 80 hyperthyroidism and some 17 progressor patients) is reported in the paper.

The rearranged chain carries TRBV4-3 and TRBJ2-5; no D gene is confidently identified. The input for sequencing was peripheral blood mononuclear cells (PBMCs), taken at new diagnosis, from a patient treated with antithyroid drugs. This clonotype was obtained from a woman between 18 and 29 years old with Graves disease. Donor details come from another sample of the same person, matched by shared clones. The CDR3 reads CASSPTLGFQETQYF. The DNA sequence reads TGCGCCAGCAGCCCTACCCTAGGGTTCCAAGAGACCCAGTACTTC.